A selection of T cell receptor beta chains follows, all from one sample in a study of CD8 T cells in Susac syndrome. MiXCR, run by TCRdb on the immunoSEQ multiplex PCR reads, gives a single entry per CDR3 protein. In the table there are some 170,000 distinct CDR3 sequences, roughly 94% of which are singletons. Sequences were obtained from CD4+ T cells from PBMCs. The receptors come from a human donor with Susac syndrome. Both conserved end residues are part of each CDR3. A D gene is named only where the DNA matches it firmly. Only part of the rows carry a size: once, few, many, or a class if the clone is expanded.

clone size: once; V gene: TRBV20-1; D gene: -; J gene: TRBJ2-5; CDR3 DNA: TGCAGTGCTCCACTCTTCTTACAGGGTACCCGAGAGACCCAGTACTTC; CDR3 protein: CSAPLFLQGTRETQYF
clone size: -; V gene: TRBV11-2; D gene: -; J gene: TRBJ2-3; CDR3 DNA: TGTGCCAGCAGCTTGGACAACACAGATACGCAGTATTTT; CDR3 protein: CASSLDNTDTQYF
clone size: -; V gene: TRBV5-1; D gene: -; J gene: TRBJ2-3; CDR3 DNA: TGCGCCAGCAGACCTACCTCCACAGATACGCAGTATTTT; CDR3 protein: CASRPTSTDTQYF
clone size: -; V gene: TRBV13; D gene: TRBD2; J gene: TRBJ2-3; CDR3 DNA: TGTGCCAGCAGTTCCGCCGGGACTAGGAGCACAGATACGCAGTATTTT; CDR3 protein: CASSSAGTRSTDTQYF
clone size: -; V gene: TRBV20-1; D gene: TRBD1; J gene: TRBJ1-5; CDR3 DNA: TGCAGTGCTCAACGACAGGGGTTCAATCAGCCCCAGCATTTT; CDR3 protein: CSAQRQGFNQPQHF
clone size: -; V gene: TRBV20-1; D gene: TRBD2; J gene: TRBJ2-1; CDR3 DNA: TGCAGTGCCAGTAAGCGGGAGGTCGTACGCGATGAGCAGTTCTTC; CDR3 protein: CSASKREVVRDEQFF
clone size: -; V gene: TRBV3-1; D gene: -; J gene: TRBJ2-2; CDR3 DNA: TGTGCCAGCCAGGGACGGGAGAACACCGGGGAGCTGTTTTTT; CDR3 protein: CASQGRENTGELFF
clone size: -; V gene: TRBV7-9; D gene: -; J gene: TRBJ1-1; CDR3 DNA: TGTGCCAGCCGCTGGGGAACTCTGAACACTGAAGCTTTCTTT; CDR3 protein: CASRWGTLNTEAFF
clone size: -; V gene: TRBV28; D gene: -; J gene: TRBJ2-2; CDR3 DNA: TGTGCCAGCAGTTCCCCGAACACCGGGGAGCTGTTTTTT; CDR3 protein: CASSSPNTGELFF
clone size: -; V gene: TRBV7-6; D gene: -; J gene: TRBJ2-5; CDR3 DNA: TGTGCCAGCAGCTTAGGTTTCAGGAACCAAGAGACCCAGTACTTC; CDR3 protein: CASSLGFRNQETQYF
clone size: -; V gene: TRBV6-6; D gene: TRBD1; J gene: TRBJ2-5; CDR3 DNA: TGTGCCAGCAGGCTTTACAGGGGAGAGACCCAGTACTTC; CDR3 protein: CASRLYRGETQYF
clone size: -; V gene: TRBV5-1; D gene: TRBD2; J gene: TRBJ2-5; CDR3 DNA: TGCGCCAGCAGCATGACTAGCGCCCACCAAGAGACCCAGTACTTC; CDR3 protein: CASSMTSAHQETQYF
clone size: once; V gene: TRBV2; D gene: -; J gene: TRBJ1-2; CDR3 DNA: TGTGCCAGCAGGGCAGGGGAAGGCTACACCTTC; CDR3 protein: CASRAGEGYTF
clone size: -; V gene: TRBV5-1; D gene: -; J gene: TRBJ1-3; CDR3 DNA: TGCGCCAGCAGCGCAAGCATATCAGGGTACTCTGGAAACACCATATATTTT; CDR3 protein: CASSASISGYSGNTIYF
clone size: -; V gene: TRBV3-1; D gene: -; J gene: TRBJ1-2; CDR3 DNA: TGTGCCAGCAGCCAGGGGGGGTCCCAAACGTTCTACACCTTC; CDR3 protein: CASSQGGSQTFYTF
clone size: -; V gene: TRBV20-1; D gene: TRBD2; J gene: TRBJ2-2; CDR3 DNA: TGCAGTGCTAGGGGGGGACTAGCGGGAGTTAAATTCCCCGGGGAGCTGTTTTTT; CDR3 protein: CSARGGLAGVKFPGELFF
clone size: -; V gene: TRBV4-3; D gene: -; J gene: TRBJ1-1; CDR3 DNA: TGCGCCAGCAGCCACCACAGGGTGCCAAGGACTGAAGCTTTCTTT; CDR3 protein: CASSHHRVPRTEAFF
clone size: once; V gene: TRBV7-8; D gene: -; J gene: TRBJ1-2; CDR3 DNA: TGTGCCAGCAGCCCCAGTACCCTGGCAGGGAGCTATGGCTACACCTTC; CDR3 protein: CASSPSTLAGSYGYTF
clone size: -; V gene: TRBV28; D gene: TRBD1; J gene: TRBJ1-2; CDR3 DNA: TGTGCCAGCAGTTTAACTCCGGGACAGGGCGGTAGTAACTATGGCTACACCTTC; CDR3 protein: CASSLTPGQGGSNYGYTF
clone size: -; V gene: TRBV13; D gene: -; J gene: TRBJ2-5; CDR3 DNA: TGTGCCAGCAGCCAGACTAGAGGCGGTGAGACCCAGTACTTC; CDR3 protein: CASSQTRGGETQYF
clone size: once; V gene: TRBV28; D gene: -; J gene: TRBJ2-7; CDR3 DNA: TGTGCCAGCAGTTCAGGGGCGAGGGGATACGAGCAGTACTTC; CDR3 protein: CASSSGARGYEQYF
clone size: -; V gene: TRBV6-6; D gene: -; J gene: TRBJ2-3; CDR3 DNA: TGTGCCAGCAGTTACTCGAACGTAGGGGCCGGTACGCAGTATTTT; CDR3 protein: CASSYSNVGAGTQYF
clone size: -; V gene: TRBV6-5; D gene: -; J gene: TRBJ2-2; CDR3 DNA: TGTGCCAGCAGTTACCGACGACAGGTTGATACCGGGGAGCTGTTTTTT; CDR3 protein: CASSYRRQVDTGELFF
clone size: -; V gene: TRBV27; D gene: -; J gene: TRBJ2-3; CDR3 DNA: TGTGCCAGCAGTCCCCGATCCAGCAGCGGCCACAGCACAGATACGCAGTATTTT; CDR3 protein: CASSPRSSSGHSTDTQYF
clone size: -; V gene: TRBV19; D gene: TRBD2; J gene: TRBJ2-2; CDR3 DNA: TGTGCCAGTAGCCTGGGACTAGCGGGAGGTCGGACCGGGGAGCTGTTTTTT; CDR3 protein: CASSLGLAGGRTGELFF
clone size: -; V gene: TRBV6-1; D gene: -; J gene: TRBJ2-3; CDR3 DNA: TGTGCCAGTAAGGGGGTCACAGATACGCAGTATTTT; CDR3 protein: CASKGVTDTQYF
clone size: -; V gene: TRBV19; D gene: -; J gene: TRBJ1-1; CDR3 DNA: TGTGCCAGTAGTATAGGTACAGGACTGAACACTGAAGCTTTCTTT; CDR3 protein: CASSIGTGLNTEAFF
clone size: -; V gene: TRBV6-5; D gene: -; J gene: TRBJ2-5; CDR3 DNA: TGTGCCAGCAGTTCCGGGACTCTTAGCCAAGAGACCCAGTACTTC; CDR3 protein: CASSSGTLSQETQYF
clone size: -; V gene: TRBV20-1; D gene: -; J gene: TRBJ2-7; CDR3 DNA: TGCAGTGCTAGGAAGGACAAGGGCTCCTACGAGCAGTACTTC; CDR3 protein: CSARKDKGSYEQYF
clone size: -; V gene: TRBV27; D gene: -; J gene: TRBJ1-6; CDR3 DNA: TGTGCCAGCAGTTTGACCGAGAATTCACCCCTCCACTTT; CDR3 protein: CASSLTENSPLHF
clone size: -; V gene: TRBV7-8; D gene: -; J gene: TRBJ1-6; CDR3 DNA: TGTGCCAGCAGCTTAGGGTTGGTCGGGACTAATTCACCCCTCCACTTT; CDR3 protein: CASSLGLVGTNSPLHF